This T cell receptor beta chain came from a study of blood T cell repertoires in COVID-19. The wider study: Samples representing acute and convalescent COVID-19 were sourced from the United States, Italy and Spain.

CDR1 is GTSNPN, CDR2 SVGIG, per germline (reference sequence). The ends were cut back, 1 base at V and 3 bases at J, with 9 bases in the middle. The CDR3 consists of 13 residues. Sequenced by immunoSEQ multiplex PCR; TCRdb stores in-frame clones only, minus some. The sample records about 210,000 clones, around 82% being singletons. The sequence was collected from a woman aged 40 to 55 with acute or convalescent COVID-19. The sample comprised peripheral blood. V and J are TRBV30 and TRBJ1-1, with D perhaps matching TRBD1 (5 bases). CDR3 coding DNA: TGTGCCTGGAGTGCTACAGGAGACACTGAAGCTTTCTTT. It translates to CAWSATGDTEAFF.